The T cell receptor (beta chain) under discussion was sequenced for a study of molecular identifiers for immune sequencing clone quantification. In the study overall: Four of five splits of RNA from roughly 20,000 or 100,000 naive CD8 cells were sequenced in replicates. Overall study findings and caveats: Clones exceeding 20 RNA copies carried over 97% of effector molecules but under 1% of naive-cell molecules. Highly expanded clones may be undercounted when identical TCR molecules share barcodes.

The table lists this clonotype with many counts. The antigen is not known. The bulk TCR libraries were made with methods described before and with listed TCR primers. MiXCR, applied by TCRdb to the PCR reads, yields one record per CDR3 protein. This table has around 86,000 distinct CDR3 sequences, 15% to 20% appearing once. The sequencing input was naive CD8+ T cells from blood, with Jurkat cell RNA spiked in. Noted subset: FACS-sorted CD8+CD4-CCR7+CD45RA+ naive T cells. This TCR was recovered from a human donor in good health. Some libraries in this study had Jurkat cell RNA spiked in.

CDR3 nucleotide sequence: TGTGCCAGCAGTAGGAGGGACGAGCAGTACTTC. It is translated as CASSRRDEQYF. V and J are TRBV28 and TRBJ2-7, with D perhaps matching TRBD2 (6 bases). Trimming left V 5 bases short and J 5 bases short, with 7 bases between. This CDR3 has 11 amino acids. The V gene's germline CDR1 is MDHEN and CDR2 SYDVKM.